This TCR beta chain comes out of a study of T cells in Graves' hyperthyroidism and ophthalmopathy. At least ten counts were recorded for this clonotype. RNA transcripts provided the source from which TCR beta CDR3 regions were amplified. First-round RT-PCR targeting the TCR CDR3 was performed with the HTBI primer set. TCRdb reprocessed the multiplex PCR reads via MiXCR and lists one record per CDR3 protein. The sample comprises roughly 650,000 distinct CDR3 sequences, about a sixth of which are singletons, and under 3.5% rests with the top ten. The CDR3 loop spans 16 amino acids. J lost 9 bases, V lost 4 bases, and 15 bases had no gene match. Germline CDR1 SNHLY, CDR2 FYNNEI.

J is TRBJ2-1 and V is TRBV2, with 7 nucleotides matching TRBD1. The sequenced material came from blood. This receptor was identified in a middle-aged woman with Graves' ophthalmopathy. The CDR3 loop is CASSGRPGQRRGEQFF. Written as DNA, the CDR3 is TGTGCCAGCAGTGGCCGACCGGGACAGCGGAGAGGTGAGCAGTTCTTC.